This T cell receptor (beta chain) comes out of a study of CD4+ T cells in melanoma. Study-level points and caveats: Neoantigen-specific CD4+ T cells in melanoma reportedly had diverse differentiation states. CD8+ T cell, macrophage and B cell function reportedly correlated with neoantigen-specific CD4+ T cells.

The CDR3 extends over 15 amino acids. Germline assignment: CDR1 KGHSH and CDR2 LQKENI. Germline trimming cut 5 bases from V and 12 bases from J; bases unmatched to any gene: 14. Comment on this clone: Its antigen remains unknown.

Produced via immunoSEQ multiplex PCR; TCRdb's table is partial and in-frame only. Found here are some 10,000 clones, more than 65% of them singletons; the top ten hold around 20%. This chain joins TRBV18 and TRBJ2-1; TRBD2 matches at 9 bases. The origin of this receptor is a human donor with melanoma. Source material: peripheral blood. CDR3 in DNA: TGTGCCAGCTCAATAGCGGGGGCCACAAGGGAGGGGCAGTTCTTC. This sequence encodes CASSIAGATREGQFF. Looking up the rest from reference TRBV18 and TRBJ2-1 gives the full variable domain: NAGVMQNPRHLVRRRGQEARLRCSPMKGHSHVYWYRQLPEEGLKFMVYLQKENIIDESGMPKERFSAEFPKEGPSILRIQQVVRGDSAAYFCASSIAGATREGQFFGPGTRLTVL.